This TCR beta chain was sequenced during a study of blood T cell repertoires in COVID-19. Study overall: The United States, Italy and Spain supplied acute and convalescent COVID-19 samples. Sources were T cells, B-cell-depleted T cells, or PBMCs; the material itself was cDNA or gDNA.

V was trimmed by 2 bases and J by 2 bases, leaving 20 bases between them. The CDR3 spans 18 residues. The germline gives CDR1 LGHNA, CDR2 YSLEER. Seattle's enrolled individuals joined amid active infection and were then monitored longitudinally. As handled by the study authors: Estimation of nucleated cell counts relied on the amplification of reference gene primers. TCRdb keeps only in-frame clones here, not all; method: immunoSEQ multiplex PCR. That table furnishes V, J and clone size, whereas the DNA furnished D and trimming. The data contain over 100,000 clones, 75% to 90% of them singletons. This sequence originates from a man in his sixties with COVID-19, enrolled during active disease. The specimen was peripheral blood. The chain carries TRBV4-3 and TRBJ2-3, with TRBD1 as a possible D gene (8 bases). The CDR3 reads CASSQSGGGTGPTDTQYF. In nucleotides, the CDR3 is TGCGCCAGCAGCCAATCGGGGGGCGGGACAGGACCCACAGATACGCAGTATTTT.